Detailed here is one TCR beta chain. What it binds is not known. Here immunoSEQ multiplex PCR was the method, and the copy in TCRdb shows in-frame clones only, minus some. The sample comprises roughly 110,000 clones, 85% of which are singletons, and over 2% rests with the top ten. The data stem from a study of radiotherapy plus CTLA-4 blockade in lung cancer. Overall study context: For 18% of patients, objective responses occurred, and about 30% had disease control. Study-level findings and limits: Early clone dynamics of blood T cells, plus interferon-beta, reportedly predicted response best. TCR clones originating in tumors grew in number in blood after radiotherapy plus ipilimumab.

The sample here was peripheral blood, taken from a patient treated with radiotherapy plus ipilimumab. This clonotype was obtained from a human donor with non-small cell lung cancer that progressed on radiotherapy plus ipilimumab. Some clones in this sample may be carry-over from other donors' samples.

CDR3 DNA: TGTGCCAGCAGGTTTAGCGGGTTGAACACCGGGGAGCTGTTTTTT. Translating gives CASRFSGLNTGELFF. The chain combines TRBV7-9 with TRBJ2-2; TRBD2 matches at 7 bases. Germline V CDR1 and CDR2: SEHNR, FQNEAQ (reference sequence). The trim removed 6 bases at V and 1 base at J, leaving 5 bases unmatched. The CDR3 is 15 amino acids.